These 5 T cell receptor beta chains share one sample of origin, sequenced in a study of blood T cell repertoires in COVID-19 (dated by TCRdb to the early 2020s). Libraries were made using the immunoSEQ multiplex PCR assay. What TCRdb holds here is the immuneACCESS table cut down to in-frame rearrangements. Part of the clones is not present; checked against another copy, under half of the missing clones reflect an unresolved V gene, and the others are unexplained. The sample table records about 240,000 clones; 84% of these occur just once. The top ten hold about 4% of the sample. The specimen was peripheral blood. Source of these receptors: a man aged 50 to 59 with acute or convalescent COVID-19.

The J gene is TRBJ2-1, the V gene TRBV5-6; D perhaps matches TRBD1 (6 bases). CDR3 length: 13 residues. V was cut by 0 bases and J by 12 bases, with 13 bases left in between. Germline V CDR1 and CDR2: SGHDT, YYEEEE. The CDR3 spells CASSLERTESQFF. The CDR3, as DNA: TGTGCCAGCAGCTTGGAACGGACAGAATCGCAGTTCTTC.

The J gene is TRBJ1-5, the V gene TRBV6-6; D might be TRBD1 (6 bases). Germline loops: CDR1 MNHNY, CDR2 SVGAGI (reference sequence). The CDR3 covers 20 residues. The ends were cut back, 5 bases at V and 0 bases at J, with 26 bases in the middle. CDR3 region: CASSPQGPDMGTISNQPQHF. In DNA, the CDR3 is TGTGCCAGCAGTCCACAGGGTCCCGATATGGGTACTATTAGCAATCAGCCCCAGCATTTT.

V is TRBV5-1 and J is TRBJ2-1; 9 bases are shared with TRBD2. CDR1 and CDR2 from the germline V gene are SGHRS and YFSETQ. V gave up 4 bases and J gave up 9 bases; unmatched junction bases: 23. The CDR3 totals 19 residues. The CDR3: CASSNGGRANQARGGEQFF. The CDR3 region has the DNA TGCGCCAGCAGCAACGGCGGGAGGGCCAACCAGGCCAGGGGGGGTGAGCAGTTCTTC.

This clone has a single count. The V and J genes are TRBV29-1 and TRBJ2-7, with TRBD1 as a possible D gene (5 bases). Germline V gene data show CDR1 as SQVTM and CDR2 as ANQGSEA. This CDR3 spans 13 amino acids. The V gene lost 4 bases and the J gene lost 2 bases, with 12 bases spanning the gap. Here the CDR3 reads CSVAQGRAYEQYF. CDR3 coding DNA: TGCAGCGTTGCCCAGGGTAGGGCCTACGAGCAGTACTTC.

This chain links TRBV11-3 with TRBJ1-4, with TRBD1 matching 7 bases. Per germline, CDR1 SGHNT and CDR2 YENEEA. The CDR3 contains 14 residues. The trim removed 3 bases at V and 5 bases at J, leaving 3 bases unmatched. The CDR3 protein is CASSFGTENEKLFF. The CDR3, as DNA: TGTGCCAGCAGCTTTGGGACAGAGAATGAAAAACTGTTTTTT.